This TCR beta chain was documented in a study of T cells after yellow fever vaccination. General study findings and limits: Re-detected after boosting: most primary clones, approximately 97% of CD4 and less than 90% of CD8.

This clonotype was counted a single time. Its antigen is still unknown. The V gene lost 9 bases and the J gene lost 2 bases, with 13 bases spanning the gap. CDR1 is SGHNT and CDR2 is YYREEE in the germline V gene (reference sequence). The CDR3 runs to 13 residues. One entry per CDR3 protein results from TCRdb running MiXCR on the 5' RACE reads. This sample yields more than 300,000 distinct CDR3 sequences, of which 9.5% to 12% are seen a single time; 2.5% to 4% belongs to the top ten. The clonotype was recovered from a man aged 18 to 30 who received the YFV17D yellow fever vaccine. Sample: CD4+ T cells sorted from PBMCs, taken 45 days after the yellow fever booster vaccination. This chain uses TRBV5-4 with TRBJ2-3; D possibly corresponds to TRBD2 (5 bases). The CDR3 DNA follows: TGTGCCACTCTCCAGCGGAACACAGATACGCAGTATTTT. Encoded protein: CATLQRNTDTQYF.